This TCR beta chain was found in a study of shared clonotypes between healthy human individuals. Across the whole study: CD4 naive cells filled three plates per donor, CD4 memory three, CD8 naive two and CD8 memory one.

This table comes from immunoSEQ multiplex PCR, and its TCRdb copy is limited to in-frame clones, with some not included. The table records 950,000 to 1,200,000 clones, approximately 77% of them present only once. Trimming cost V 5 bases and J 4 bases; bases outside gene matches: 4. There are 14 residues in the CDR3. Germline CDR1 reads SGHRS; CDR2 reads YFSETQ. Those who donated were healthy HIV-negative adults, with no recent acute infections or vaccinations reported. The V gene is TRBV5-1, the J gene TRBJ2-2; TRBD1 aligns across 8 bases. The sequenced sample consisted of memory CD4+ T cells from PBMCs. Described subset: CD45RA-negative fraction. This clonotype was sampled from a man between 18 and 35 years old in good health. Some clones in this sample may be carry-over from other donors' samples. CDR3 coding DNA: TGCGCCAGCAGTTTTACAGGGGGCACCGGGGAGCTGTTTTTT. Amino acid sequence: CASSFTGGTGELFF.